Given below is one T cell receptor (beta chain) in context. Its antigen is undetermined. The CDR3 extends over 15 amino acids. Looked up from germline, CDR1 is SQVTM and CDR2 is ANQGSEA. With 1 base removed from V and 0 bases from J, the gap between germline ends came to 7 bases. The entry originates in a study of identical twins' blood T cells. Study findings and constraints: Twins shared more top CDR3 clonotypes than unrelated donors did. Twin repertoire similarity may partly reflect shared environment.

TCR cDNA libraries were made from RNA using a previously described, modified protocol. TCRdb itself ran the 5' RACE reads through MiXCR, one entry per CDR3 protein. This table holds 300,000 to 400,000 distinct CDR3 sequences, under 30% found once. This sequence was found in a woman between 18 and 49 years old in good health. The J gene is TRBJ2-6, the V gene TRBV29-1, with D unresolved. The specimen was PBMCs. CDR3 sequence reads: CSVEGGNSGANVLTF. In DNA form, the CDR3 reads TGCAGCGTTGAAGGGGGAAACTCTGGGGCCAACGTCCTGACTTTC.